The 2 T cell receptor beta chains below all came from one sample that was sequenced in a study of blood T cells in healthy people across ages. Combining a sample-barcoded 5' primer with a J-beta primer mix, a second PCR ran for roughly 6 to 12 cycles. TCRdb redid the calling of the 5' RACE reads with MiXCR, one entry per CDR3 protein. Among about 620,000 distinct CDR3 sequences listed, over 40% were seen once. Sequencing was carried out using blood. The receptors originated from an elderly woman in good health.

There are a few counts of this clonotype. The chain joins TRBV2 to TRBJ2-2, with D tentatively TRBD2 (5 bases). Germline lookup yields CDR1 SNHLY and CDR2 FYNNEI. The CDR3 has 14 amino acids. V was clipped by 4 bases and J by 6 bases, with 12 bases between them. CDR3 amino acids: CASSVTNGAGELFF. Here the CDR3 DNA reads TGTGCCAGCAGTGTCACCAACGGGGCCGGGGAGCTGTTTTTT.

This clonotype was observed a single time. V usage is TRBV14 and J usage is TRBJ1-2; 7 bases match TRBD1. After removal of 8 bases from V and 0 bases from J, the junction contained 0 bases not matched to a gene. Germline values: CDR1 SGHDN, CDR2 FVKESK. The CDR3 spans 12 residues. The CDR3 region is CASDRANYGYTF. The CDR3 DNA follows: TGTGCCAGCGACAGGGCTAACTATGGCTACACCTTC.